This T cell receptor (beta chain) was obtained from a study of blood T cell repertoires in COVID-19 (dated by TCRdb to about 2020). About the investigation overall: Collaborator samples came from the United States, Italy and Spain and covered acute and convalescent phases of COVID-19. The material from the prospective study consisted of cDNA or gDNA derived from T cells, B-cell-depleted T cells, or PBMCs. Deeply sampled blood TCRbeta repertoires from subjects exposed to, actively infected with, or recovered from COVID-19 were included in the dataset. A freely available public database, intended as a resource for researchers studying the immune response to SARS-CoV-2, is where the repertoires were released. The samples were drawn from the first 160 participants of the ongoing ImmuneRACE study and from 1,254 subjects provided by 6 global collaborators. Sample metadata almost always included a de-identified subject ID, COVID-19 status, age in years and sex. Where available, HLA class I and class II types were taken from metadata supplied by the sample provider and were not determined by assay-based typing.

At one collaborating source in Seattle, patients were enrolled during active infection and were followed longitudinally through the course of disease. Collaborating institutions collected whole blood in K2EDTA tubes following their own protocols. For TCRbeta analysis, collaborator samples were shipped as frozen whole blood, as isolated PBMCs, or as DNA extracted from either sample type. Worth noting for this clone: This receptor's antigen is unknown. Per-base quality was not reported, and no clone a single base away is much larger than it.

What the study reported, not specific to this receptor: The quantity of clinical and demographic metadata differed by source and by participant and was supplied without curation.

The CDR3, from cysteine to phenylalanine, totals 13 residues. Only the CDR3 region is kept as DNA, spanning 39 bases read in frame from base 1. CDR1 LGHNA and CDR2 YSLEER were looked up in the germline V gene. V and J are truncated by 5 bases and 10 bases respectively, leaving an intervening sequence of 14 bases. TCRbeta CDR3 regions were amplified from genomic DNA by means of the immunoSEQ Assay, a bias-controlled multiplex PCR. As for the original processing: Nucleated cell counts per sample were estimated from amplification of reference gene primers within the assay. To quantify the absolute abundance of each unique TCRbeta CDR3 rearrangement, sequence reads were collapsed and filtered. For each sample, productive Simpson clonality was calculated as the square root of Simpson's diversity index over productive rearrangements. The source is immuneACCESS, and TCRdb retained only in-frame sequences with V and J called. Part of the clones is not carried over; for the studies checked, unresolved V genes explain less than half of this, and the remainder is unexplained. V, J and clone size are taken as reported in that table, and D and trimming were inferred from the DNA itself. The sample includes 210,000 or so clones, with around 80% observed a single time. The top ten clones comprise around 1.3% of the sample.

The source is a woman aged 30 to 39 with COVID-19, enrolled during active disease. The rearrangement joined TRBV4-3 to TRBJ1-4, and perhaps TRBD1 as D gene, on 6 matching bases. Sequenced material: peripheral blood. The DNA reads TGCGCCAGCAGCGATCTGACAGGAGGAAAACTGTTTTTT. Protein translation: CASSDLTGGKLFF.